This TCR beta chain derives from a study of glioma-infiltrating T cells. General observations from the study: Patients with low tissue-blood divergence carried a signature set of shared blood CDR3 motifs.

CDR1 is DFQATT, CDR2 SNEGSKA, per germline (reference sequence). Between the trimmed V and J ends, which lost 7 bases and 4 bases, there was a span of 23 bases. The CDR3 runs to 15 residues. Using RNA template, CDR3s of TCR alpha and beta were amplified with iRepertoire arm-PCR. TCRdb reprocessed the multiplex PCR reads via MiXCR and lists one record per CDR3 protein. The table has around 350,000 distinct CDR3 sequences, roughly two fifths seen once. On this clonotype itself: Antigen: not known.

The material sequenced was glioma tissue, nonneoplastic brain tissue, or PBMCs (not recorded which). V is TRBV20-1 and J is TRBJ2-7, with D perhaps being TRBD1 or TRBD2 (5 bases each). The source of this sequence is a human donor with low-grade glioma or glioblastoma, undergoing nonglioma brain surgery, or in good health (not recorded which). The CDR3, as DNA: TGCAGTGTCTACACACCCCGGGGCACCGCATACGAGCAGTACTTC. This translates into CSVYTPRGTAYEQYF.